The entry that follows covers one TCR beta chain sequence. Its antigen is unidentified. Investigators prepared the TCR beta libraries by applying iRepertoire HTBI primers and Arm-PCR of CDR3 regions. TCRdb recomputed calls from the multiplex PCR reads with MiXCR, one row per CDR3 protein. The sample carries a few hundred thousand distinct CDR3 sequences, 20% to 25% recorded once. The record originates from a study of regulatory T cells in long-lasting Graves disease. Study-wide results and limits: A greater number of public clonotypes (2,741) was shared by persistent patients than by new patients (about 990). Lower TCR diversity characterized persistent Graves' patients relative to newly diagnosed patients.

Time point described: persistent/refractory GD, antithyroid drugs over 5 years with positive TRAb. RNA isolated from PBMCs was used to make the TCR library. CDR1 and CDR2 (germline): PRHDT, FYEKMQ (reference sequence). V dropped 4 bases and J dropped 2; count of bases not matched to a gene: 8. The CDR3 spans 17 residues. This sequence joins TRBV13 and TRBJ2-2; the match to TRBD1 covers 9 bases. This clonotype was obtained from a female donor with Graves disease. The sequencing used peripheral blood mononuclear cells (PBMCs), collected when the disease was refractory, from a patient treated with antithyroid drugs. The CDR3 DNA sequence: TGTGCCAGCAGCTCATCCCGGGACAGGGTTAACACCGGGGAGCTGTTTTTT. Its translation: CASSSSRDRVNTGELFF.